This entry describes one T cell receptor (beta chain). As handled by the study authors: Amplification from reference gene primers served as the basis for estimated nucleated cell counts. Data came from immunoSEQ multiplex PCR; TCRdb stores just in-frame clones and leaves some out. Clonal size and the V and J genes are those of that table, whereas D and trimming came from the DNA. This table holds 78,000 or so clones, approximately 89% found once. The data originate from a study of blood T cell repertoires in COVID-19. Background on the study: Collection of acute and convalescent COVID-19 samples took place in the United States, Italy and Spain. The cDNA or gDNA used as material had been derived from T cells, B-cell-depleted T cells, or PBMCs.

CDR3 size: 13 residues. The V gene's germline CDR1 is MNHNS and CDR2 SASEGT. Trimming pared 8 bases from V and 6 bases from J, leaving 13 bases between. The sample comprised peripheral blood. The receptor comes from a man aged 50 to 60 with active or convalescent COVID-19. V gene TRBV6-1 combines with J gene TRBJ1-4; perhaps TRBD1 as D (6 bases). In nucleotides, the CDR3 is TGTGCCAGCTCGACAGGTGGAGATGAAAAACTGTTTTTT. Residues: CASSTGGDEKLFF.